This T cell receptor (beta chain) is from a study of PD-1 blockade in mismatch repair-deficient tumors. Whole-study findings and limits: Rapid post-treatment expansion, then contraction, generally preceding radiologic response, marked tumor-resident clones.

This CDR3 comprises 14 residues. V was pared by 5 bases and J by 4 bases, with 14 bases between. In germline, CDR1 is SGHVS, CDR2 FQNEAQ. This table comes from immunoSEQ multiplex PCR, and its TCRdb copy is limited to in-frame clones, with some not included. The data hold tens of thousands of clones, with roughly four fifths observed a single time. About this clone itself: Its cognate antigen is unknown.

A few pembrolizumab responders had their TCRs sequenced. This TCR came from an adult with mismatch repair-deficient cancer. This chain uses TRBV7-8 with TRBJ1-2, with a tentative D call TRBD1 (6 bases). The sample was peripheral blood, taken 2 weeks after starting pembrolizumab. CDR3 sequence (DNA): TGTGCCAGCAGCCCGGGGACATCCTCCTATGGCTACACCTTC. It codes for CASSPGTSSYGYTF.